This T cell receptor (beta chain) appears in the sequencing data of a study of blood T cell repertoires in COVID-19. Clinical histories supplied by participants themselves formed the basis of cohort assignment. Trimming shortened V by 4 bases and J by 0 bases, and 13 bases separated the two germline ends. Germline V gene data show CDR1 as SGHRS and CDR2 as YFSETQ. The CDR3 runs 16 residues. TCRdb's table, derived via immunoSEQ multiplex PCR, lists solely in-frame clones and lacks some. The sample lists 350,000 to 550,000 clones; 75% to 90% were seen once. This sequence joins TRBV5-1 and TRBJ1-4; D perhaps matches TRBD1 (6 bases). The sample consisted of PBMCs or T cells enriched from blood (not recorded which). The TCR was taken from a man aged 25 to 40 who had recovered from COVID-19. The CDR3 coding sequence is TGCGCCAGCAGCAAGACGACAGGTGCAACTAATGAAAAACTGTTTTTT. Amino acid sequence: CASSKTTGATNEKLFF.